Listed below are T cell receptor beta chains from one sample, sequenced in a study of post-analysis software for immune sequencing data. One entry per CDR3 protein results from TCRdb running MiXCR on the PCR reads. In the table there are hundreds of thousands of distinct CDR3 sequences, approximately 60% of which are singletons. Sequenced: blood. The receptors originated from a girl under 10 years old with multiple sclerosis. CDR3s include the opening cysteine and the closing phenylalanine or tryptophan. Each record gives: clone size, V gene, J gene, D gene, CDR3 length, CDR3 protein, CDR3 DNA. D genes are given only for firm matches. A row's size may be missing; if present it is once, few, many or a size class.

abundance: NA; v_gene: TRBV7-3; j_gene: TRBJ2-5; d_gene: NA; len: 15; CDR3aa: CASSPRDGYQETQYF; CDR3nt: TGTGCCAGCAGCCCCCGGGACGGTTATCAGGAGACCCAGTACTTC
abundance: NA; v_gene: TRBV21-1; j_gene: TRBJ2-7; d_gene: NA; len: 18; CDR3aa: CASTKPGLAGLWVYEQYF; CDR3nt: TGTGCCAGCACCAAGCCGGGACTAGCGGGTTTGTGGGTCTACGAGCAGTACTTC
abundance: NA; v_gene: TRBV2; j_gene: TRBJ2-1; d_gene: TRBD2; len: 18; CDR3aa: CASSVERRTSGSMGEQFF; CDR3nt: TGTGCCAGCAGTGTAGAAAGAAGGACTAGCGGGAGTATGGGTGAGCAGTTCTTC
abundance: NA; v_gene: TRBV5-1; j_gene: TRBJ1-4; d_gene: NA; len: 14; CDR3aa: CASSPTPTNEKLFF; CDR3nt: TGCGCCAGCAGCCCCACCCCCACTAATGAAAAACTGTTTTTT
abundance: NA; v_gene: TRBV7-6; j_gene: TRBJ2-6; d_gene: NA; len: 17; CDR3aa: CASAVWAPQRGANVLTF; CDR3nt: TGTGCCAGCGCCGTTTGGGCTCCTCAGAGAGGGGCCAACGTCCTGACTTTC
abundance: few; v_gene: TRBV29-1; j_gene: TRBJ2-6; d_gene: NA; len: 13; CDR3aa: CSVVGAEANVLTF; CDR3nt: TGCAGCGTTGTGGGGGCAGAGGCCAACGTCCTGACTTTC
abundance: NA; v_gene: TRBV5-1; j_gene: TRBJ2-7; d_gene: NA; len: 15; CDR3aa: CASSLEAGISYEQYF; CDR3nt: TGCGCCAGCAGCTTGGAGGCAGGGATTTCCTACGAGCAGTACTTC
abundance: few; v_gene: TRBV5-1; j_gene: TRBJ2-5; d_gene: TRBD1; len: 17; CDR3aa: CASSLGTGKRGGNEQYF; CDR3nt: TGCGCCAGCAGCTTGGGGACAGGGAAGAGGGGCGGCAATGAGCAGTACTTC
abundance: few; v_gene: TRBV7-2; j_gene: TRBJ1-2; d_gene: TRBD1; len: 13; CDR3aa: CASSSDRAYGYTF; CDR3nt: TGTGCCAGCAGCTCGGACAGGGCGTATGGCTACACCTTC
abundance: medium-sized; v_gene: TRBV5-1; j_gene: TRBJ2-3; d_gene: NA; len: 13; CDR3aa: CASSSQGTDTQYF; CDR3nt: TGTGCCAGCAGCTCGCAGGGGACAGATACGCAGTATTTT
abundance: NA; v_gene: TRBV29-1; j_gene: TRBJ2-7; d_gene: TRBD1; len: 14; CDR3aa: CSGARDRGSWEQYF; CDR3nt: TGCAGTGGGGCCCGGGACAGGGGCTCGTGGGAGCAGTACTTC
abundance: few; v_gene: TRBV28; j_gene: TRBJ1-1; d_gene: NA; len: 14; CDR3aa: CASRGDRMNTEAFF; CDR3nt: TGTGCCAGCAGGGGCGACAGGATGAACACTGAAGCTTTCTTT
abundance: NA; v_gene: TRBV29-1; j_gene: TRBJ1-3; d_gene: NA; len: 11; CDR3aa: CSVDIGNTIYF; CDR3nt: TGCAGCGTGGACATTGGGAACACCATATATTTT
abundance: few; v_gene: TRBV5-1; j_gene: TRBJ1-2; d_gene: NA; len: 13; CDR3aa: CASAQTTGLGYTF; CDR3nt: TGCGCCAGCGCACAAACGACAGGACTCGGCTACACCTTC
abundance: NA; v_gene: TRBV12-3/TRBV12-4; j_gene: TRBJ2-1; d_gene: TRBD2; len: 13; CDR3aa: CASRRAGYNEQFF; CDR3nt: TGTGCCAGCAGGAGAGCGGGGTACAATGAGCAGTTCTTC
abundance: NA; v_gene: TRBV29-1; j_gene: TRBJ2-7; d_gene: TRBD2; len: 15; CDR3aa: CSAQPDSGLAVEQYF; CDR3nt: TGCAGCGCCCAACCGGACTCGGGACTAGCGGTCGAGCAGTACTTC
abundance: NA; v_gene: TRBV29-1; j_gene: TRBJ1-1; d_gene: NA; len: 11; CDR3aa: CSVVEGTEAFF; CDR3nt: TGCAGCGTTGTGGAGGGGACTGAAGCTTTCTTT
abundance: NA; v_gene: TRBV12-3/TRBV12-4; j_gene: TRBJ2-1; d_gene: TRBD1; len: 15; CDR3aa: CASSPPGQGVGEQFF; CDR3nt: TGTGCCAGCAGCCCTCCGGGACAGGGGGTGGGTGAGCAGTTCTTC
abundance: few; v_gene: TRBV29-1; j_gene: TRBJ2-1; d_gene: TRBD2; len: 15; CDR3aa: CSVGKSGLVFDEQFF; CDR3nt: TGCAGCGTTGGCAAATCGGGACTAGTTTTCGATGAGCAGTTCTTC
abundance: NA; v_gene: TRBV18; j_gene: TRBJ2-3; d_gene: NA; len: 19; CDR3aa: CASSPPRGPTPSGTDTQYF; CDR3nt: TGTGCCAGCTCACCGCCGCGGGGGCCTACCCCGTCGGGCACAGATACGCAGTATTTT
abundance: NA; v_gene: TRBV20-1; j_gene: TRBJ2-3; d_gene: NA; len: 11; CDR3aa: CSARDRNTQYF; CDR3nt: TGCAGTGCTAGAGATCGGAATACGCAGTATTTT
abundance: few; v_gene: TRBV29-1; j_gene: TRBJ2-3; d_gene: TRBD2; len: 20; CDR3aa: CSVDSRLGASGGLQLDTQYF; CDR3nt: TGCAGCGTTGACTCGCGATTGGGGGCTAGCGGGGGACTACAGTTAGATACGCAGTATTTT
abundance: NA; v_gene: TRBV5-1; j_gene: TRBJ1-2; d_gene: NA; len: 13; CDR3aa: CASSLTGYDGYTF; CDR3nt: TGCGCCAGCAGCTTGACGGGTTATGATGGCTACACCTTC
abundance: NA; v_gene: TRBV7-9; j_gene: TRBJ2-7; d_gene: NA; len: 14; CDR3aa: CASSDPRTGNEQYF; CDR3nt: TGTGCCAGCAGCGATCCTAGAACAGGGAACGAGCAGTACTTC
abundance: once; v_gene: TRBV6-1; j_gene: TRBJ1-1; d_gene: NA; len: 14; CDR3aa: CASSGSTANTEAFF; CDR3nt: TGTGCCAGCAGTGGGTCTACAGCGAACACTGAAGCTTTCTTT
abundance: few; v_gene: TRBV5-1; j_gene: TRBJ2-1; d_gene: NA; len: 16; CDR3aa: CASSTRGTPRNNEQFF; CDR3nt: TGCGCCAGCAGCACCCGTGGCACCCCAAGGAACAATGAGCAGTTCTTC
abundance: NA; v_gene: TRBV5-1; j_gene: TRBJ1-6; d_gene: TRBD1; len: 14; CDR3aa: CASDQGVLDSPLHF; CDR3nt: TGCGCCAGCGACCAGGGGGTCCTTGATTCACCCCTCCACTTT
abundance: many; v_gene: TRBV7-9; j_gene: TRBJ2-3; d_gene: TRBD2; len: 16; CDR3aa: CASSLTSGRATDTQYF; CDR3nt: TGTGCCAGCAGCTTGACTAGCGGGAGGGCCACAGATACGCAGTATTTT
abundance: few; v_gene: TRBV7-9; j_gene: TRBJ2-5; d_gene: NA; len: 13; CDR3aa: CASSFGERETQYF; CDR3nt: TGTGCCAGCAGCTTCGGGGAGCGGGAGACCCAGTACTTC
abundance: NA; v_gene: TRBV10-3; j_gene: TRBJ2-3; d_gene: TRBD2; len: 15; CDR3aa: CAISAGTNTTDTQYF; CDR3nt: TGTGCCATCAGTGCCGGGACTAACACGACAGATACGCAGTATTTT
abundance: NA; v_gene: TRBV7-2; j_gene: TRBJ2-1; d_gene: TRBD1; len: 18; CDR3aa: CASSTPRDSLTSYNEQFF; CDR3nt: TGTGCCAGCAGCACACCCCGGGACAGCCTCACCTCCTACAATGAGCAGTTCTTC
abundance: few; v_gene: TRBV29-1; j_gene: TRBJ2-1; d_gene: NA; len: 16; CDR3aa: CSVEMGRYVSYNEQFF; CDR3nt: TGCAGCGTTGAGATGGGGCGGTATGTATCCTACAATGAGCAGTTCTTC
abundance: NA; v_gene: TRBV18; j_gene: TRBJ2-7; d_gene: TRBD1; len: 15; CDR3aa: CASSRAGQGLYEQYF; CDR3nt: TGTGCCAGCTCACGTGCGGGACAGGGGCTCTACGAGCAGTACTTC
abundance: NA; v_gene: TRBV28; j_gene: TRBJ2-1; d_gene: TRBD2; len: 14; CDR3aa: CASSPPGSGIKQFF; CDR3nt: TGTGCCAGCAGTCCCCCGGGTAGCGGGATAAAACAGTTCTTC
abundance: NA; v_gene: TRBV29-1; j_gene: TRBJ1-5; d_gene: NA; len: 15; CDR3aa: CSVLRGARSNQPQHF; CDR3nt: TGCAGCGTTCTTCGGGGCGCCAGGAGCAATCAGCCCCAGCATTTT
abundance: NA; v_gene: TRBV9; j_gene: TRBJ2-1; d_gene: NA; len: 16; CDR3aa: CASSPREGGSYNEQFF; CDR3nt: TGTGCCAGCAGCCCCCGTGAGGGGGGCTCCTACAATGAGCAGTTCTTC
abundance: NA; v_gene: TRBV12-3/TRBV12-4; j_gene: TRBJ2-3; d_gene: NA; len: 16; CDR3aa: CASSRGPGLQQDTQYF; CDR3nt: TGTGCCAGCAGTCGTGGACCGGGCCTCCAGCAAGATACGCAGTATTTT
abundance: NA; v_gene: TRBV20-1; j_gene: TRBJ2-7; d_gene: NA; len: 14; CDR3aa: CSARAWGSSYEQYF; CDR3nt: TGCAGTGCTAGAGCGTGGGGGAGCTCCTACGAGCAGTACTTC
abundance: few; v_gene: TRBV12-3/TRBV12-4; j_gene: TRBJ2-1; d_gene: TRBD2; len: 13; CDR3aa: CASRAGGPNEQFF; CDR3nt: TGTGCCAGCAGAGCGGGGGGGCCAAATGAGCAGTTCTTC
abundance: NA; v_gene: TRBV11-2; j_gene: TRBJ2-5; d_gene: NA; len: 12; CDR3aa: CASSLVPHEQYF; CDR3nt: TGTGCCAGCAGCTTAGTTCCCCATGAGCAGTACTTC
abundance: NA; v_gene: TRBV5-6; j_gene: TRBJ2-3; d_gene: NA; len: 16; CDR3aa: CASSLMGKGGADTQYF; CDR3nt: TGTGCCAGCAGCTTGATGGGGAAAGGGGGTGCAGATACGCAGTATTTT
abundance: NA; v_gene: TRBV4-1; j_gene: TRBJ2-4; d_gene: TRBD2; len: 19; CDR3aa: CASSLDVPGLAGEKNIQYF; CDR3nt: TGCGCCAGCAGCCTAGACGTCCCGGGACTAGCGGGGGAGAAAAACATTCAGTACTTC